Listed here are 22 T cell receptor beta chains from one sample, sequenced in a study of T-cell memory formation after mild COVID-19. Each CDR3 protein is one row after TCRdb ran MiXCR on the 5' RACE reads. The sample consists of hundreds of thousands of distinct CDR3 sequences, 17% of them appearing once. Sequenced: PBMCs or a T cell subset sorted from them (not recorded which). Every receptor here comes from an adult woman who had mild COVID-19 (a few samples of this study predate the infection). Cell type and time point are not known.

J is TRBJ2-1 and V is TRBV7-8; TRBD1 matches 10 bases. Germline lookup yields CDR1 SGHVS and CDR2 FQNEAQ. With V trimmed by 5 bases and J by 2 bases, 6 bases remained unmatched. The CDR3 spans 16 residues. The CDR3 DNA follows: TGTGCCAGCAGCCCCCGGGACAGGGGCACCTACAATGAGCAGTTCTTC. Protein product: CASSPRDRGTYNEQFF.

This clonotype was seen only a few times. The rearrangement uses TRBV6-6 and TRBJ1-4; D ambiguous. V gave up 4 bases and J gave up 4 bases, with 16 bases separating them. CDR1 is MNHNY and CDR2 is SVGAGI in the germline V gene (reference sequence). This CDR3 is built from 16 residues. CDR3 sequence: CASSSPDKDNNEKLFF. In nucleotides, the CDR3 is TGTGCCAGCAGTTCCCCCGACAAAGATAATAATGAAAAACTGTTTTTT.

The gene calls are TRBV12-3 or TRBV12-4 and TRBJ1-1; TRBD1 aligns across 7 bases. V was pared by 1 base and J by 5 bases, with 7 bases of the junction left unmatched. This CDR3 has 15 residues. DNA for the CDR3: TGTGCCAGCAGTTTAGGGGACAGTAGGGGGACTGAAGCTTTCTTT. Translating it yields CASSLGDSRGTEAFF.

This clonotype occurred a few times. The chain employs TRBV5-1 and TRBJ1-2; TRBD1 might be the D (5 bases). The germline V and J ends were trimmed by 4 bases and 6 bases, with 16 bases remaining between them. This CDR3 is 14 amino acids long. The V gene's germline CDR1 is SGHRS and CDR2 YFSETQ. Here the CDR3 DNA reads TGCGCCAGCAGCGACCCCGCAGGGCCGGATGGCTACACCTTC. As protein: CASSDPAGPDGYTF.

This clonotype was seen more than once but under ten times. This chain uses TRBV6-1 with TRBJ2-3; D possibly corresponds to TRBD2 (6 bases). This CDR3 spans 13 amino acids. The germline V and J ends were trimmed by 5 bases and 6 bases, with 12 bases remaining between them. Germline CDR1 and CDR2: MNHNS and SASEGT. CDR3 in amino acids: CASSFNLADTQYF. As DNA, the CDR3 is TGTGCCAGCAGTTTTAATCTAGCGGATACGCAGTATTTT.

The rearrangement uses TRBV4-1 and TRBJ1-5, with D maybe TRBD1 (5 bases). CDR3 length: 16 residues. The germline gives CDR1 MGHRA, CDR2 YSYEKL. With 1 base removed from V and 0 bases from J, the gap between germline ends came to 10 bases. The CDR3 nucleotides read TGCGCCAGCAGCCAAGCAGGGTCTTATAGCAATCAGCCCCAGCATTTT. Translated, it gives CASSQAGSYSNQPQHF.

Many counts were recorded for this clonotype. V and J are TRBV3-1 and TRBJ2-3; 8 bases are shared with TRBD1. Germline V gene lookup returns CDR1 LGHDT and CDR2 YNNKEL (reference sequence). The CDR3 covers 14 residues. The V gene end was trimmed by 6 bases and the J gene end by 0 bases; junction bases not matched to a gene: 2. The CDR3 DNA reads as TGTGCCAGCAGATGGACAGGGAGCACAGATACGCAGTATTTT. This gives the protein CASRWTGSTDTQYF.

This clonotype has a handful of counts. This chain joins TRBV29-1 and TRBJ2-7, with D maybe TRBD2 (6 bases). The V end was cut by 0 bases, the J end by 9 bases, with 21 bases between. Looked up from germline, CDR1 is SQVTM and CDR2 is ANQGSEA. The CDR3 loop spans 15 amino acids. The CDR3 here is CSVEDPQARSGGQYF. The CDR3 nucleotides read TGCAGCGTTGAAGATCCGCAGGCCAGATCCGGGGGGCAGTACTTC.

The V gene is TRBV2, the J gene TRBJ1-1, with 9 bases aligning to TRBD1. V lost 7 bases and J lost 0; bases outside the gene matches: 6. Per germline, CDR1 SNHLY and CDR2 FYNNEI. This CDR3 has 15 amino acids. CDR3 amino acids: CASKETGGLNTEAFF. The CDR3 DNA sequence: TGTGCCAGCAAAGAGACAGGGGGATTGAACACTGAAGCTTTCTTT.

Regarding this clonotype: Germline is not matched at one junction end, which may reflect a read error. This chain links TRBV29-1 with TRBJ1-5, with D hard to call. The CDR3 length is 13 residues. Germline V CDR1 and CDR2: SQVTM, ANQGSEA. CDR3 sequence reads: CSVEEGGNRPQHF. As DNA, the CDR3 is TGCAGCGTTGAAGAGGGTGGCAATCGGCCCCAGCATTTT.

This clonotype showed up just a few times. The CDR3 DNA follows: TGTGCCATCAGTGGCAGGGAATCGGATGAGCAGTTCTTC. Protein product: CAISGRESDEQFF. The chain recombines TRBV10-3 with TRBJ2-1; maybe TRBD1 (5 bases). Germline values: CDR1 ENHRY, CDR2 SYGVKD. CDR3 length: 13 amino acids. Trimming removed 4 bases at V and 8 bases at J, with 12 bases between.

In this sample, this clonotype turned up a few times. The chain has TRBV5-5 and TRBJ2-5, with no clear D. Trimming shortened V by 0 bases and J by 4 bases, and 13 bases separated the two germline ends. CDR1 SGHKS and CDR2 YYEKEE come from the germline V gene (reference sequence). The CDR3 contains 15 residues. Here the CDR3 reads CASSLEVIGLETQYF. For the CDR3, the DNA is TGTGCCAGCAGCTTGGAAGTTATAGGGCTAGAGACCCAGTACTTC.

In this sample, this clonotype turned up a few times. This chain joins TRBV10-3 and TRBJ1-3, with 8 bases lining up with TRBD1. Trimming took 4 bases from V and 0 from J; bases not matched to a gene: 5. The CDR3 is 16 residues long. Per germline, CDR1 ENHRY and CDR2 SYGVKD. CDR3 coding DNA: TGTGCCATCAGTGTGGGACAGGAGAGCTCTGGAAACACCATATATTTT. This sequence encodes CAISVGQESSGNTIYF.

This clonotype was observed a few times. The rearrangement uses TRBV7-9 and TRBJ2-7; maybe TRBD2 (5 bases). The CDR3 totals 12 residues. Trimming took 6 bases from V and 12 from J, leaving 18 bases between them. The germline V gene has CDR1 SEHNR and CDR2 FQNEAQ (reference sequence). This chain's CDR3 is CASSTTPGIPYF. The CDR3, as DNA: TGTGCCAGCAGTACAACCCCCGGGATTCCGTACTTC. Filled out from reference TRBV7-9 and TRBJ2-7, the complete variable domain reads DTGVSQNPRHKITKRGQNVTFRCDPISEHNRLYWYRQTLGQGPEFLTYFQNEAQLEKSRLLSDRFSAERPKGSFSTLEIQRTEQGDSAMYLCASSTTPGIPYFGPGTRLTVT.

The chain couples TRBV6-2 or TRBV6-3 to TRBJ2-1; 8 nucleotides line up with TRBD2. V trimming: 4 bases; J trimming: 6 bases; junction bases outside the gene matches: 8. The CDR3 spans 15 residues. Germline V gene data show CDR1 as MNHEY and CDR2 as SVGEGT. The CDR3 here is CASSSGASGRNEQFF. The DNA for the CDR3 is TGTGCCAGCAGTTCCGGCGCTAGCGGGCGCAATGAGCAGTTCTTC.

The gene calls are TRBV6-5 and TRBJ2-7; unclear D gene. The CDR3 runs 13 residues. Germline V gene lookup returns CDR1 MNHEY and CDR2 SVGAGI. Trimming took off 5 bases at V and 3 bases at J, with 11 bases between the two ends. The CDR3 DNA reads TGTGCCAGCAGTACGAAGATGGGCTACGAGCAGTACTTC. Protein product: CASSTKMGYEQYF.

This clonotype was observed a handful of times. The chain links TRBV29-1 to TRBJ2-7; D is undetermined. Trimming cost V 8 bases and J 0 bases, with 11 bases left between them. The V gene's germline CDR1 is SQVTM and CDR2 ANQGSEA. CDR3 length equals 12 residues. The CDR3 spells CSFRANSYEQYF. The CDR3 nucleotides read TGCAGCTTCCGGGCCAACTCCTACGAGCAGTACTTC.

This clonotype has just a few counts. The gene calls are TRBV24-1 and TRBJ2-1, with D unclear. V was shortened by 3 bases and J by 1 base, with 9 bases between the two germline ends. CDR1 is KGHDR, CDR2 SFDVKD, per germline. The CDR3 sequence is 15 residues long. CDR3 DNA sequence: TGTGCCACCAGTGATGGCGTTTCATCCTACAATGAGCAGTTCTTC. Translation: CATSDGVSSYNEQFF.

CDR3 coding DNA: TGTGCCAGCAGCAGACGCGGCCTTTCCTACGAGCAGTACTTC. It specifies CASSRRGLSYEQYF. The chain carries TRBV27 and TRBJ2-7; unclear D gene. Trimming cost V 6 bases and J 1 base, with 13 bases left between them. The CDR3 has 14 amino acids. Germline V gives CDR1 MNHEY, CDR2 SMNVEV (reference sequence).

The chain recombines TRBV9 with TRBJ1-1, with 9 positions matching TRBD1. Per the germline V gene, CDR1 is SGDLS and CDR2 is YYNGEE. V was clipped by 2 bases and J by 4 bases; unmatched bases: 9. The CDR3 loop spans 16 amino acids. CDR3 DNA sequence: TGTGCCAGCAGCGTCGGGACAGGGTGGGTTGTCACTGAAGCTTTCTTT. It translates to CASSVGTGWVVTEAFF.

For the CDR3, the DNA is TGTGCCAGCAGTTTAGGTGGAGGAATAAACACCGGGGAGCTGTTTTTT. Protein product: CASSLGGGINTGELFF. The V call is TRBV12-3 or TRBV12-4, the J call TRBJ2-2; a weak D match, TRBD2 (5 bases). This CDR3 contains 16 residues. The ends were cut back, 1 base at V and 2 bases at J, with 11 bases in the middle.

This clonotype appeared many times. This chain joins TRBV30 and TRBJ1-5; D perhaps matches TRBD1 (6 bases). CDR1 and CDR2 from the germline V gene are GTSNPN and SVGIG (reference sequence). CDR3 size: 13 residues. Deletions cut 1 base from V and 2 bases from J, with 6 bases between. CDR3 DNA sequence: TGTGCCTGGAGTGGACAGGGCAATCAGCCCCAGCATTTT. Translation gives CAWSGQGNQPQHF.